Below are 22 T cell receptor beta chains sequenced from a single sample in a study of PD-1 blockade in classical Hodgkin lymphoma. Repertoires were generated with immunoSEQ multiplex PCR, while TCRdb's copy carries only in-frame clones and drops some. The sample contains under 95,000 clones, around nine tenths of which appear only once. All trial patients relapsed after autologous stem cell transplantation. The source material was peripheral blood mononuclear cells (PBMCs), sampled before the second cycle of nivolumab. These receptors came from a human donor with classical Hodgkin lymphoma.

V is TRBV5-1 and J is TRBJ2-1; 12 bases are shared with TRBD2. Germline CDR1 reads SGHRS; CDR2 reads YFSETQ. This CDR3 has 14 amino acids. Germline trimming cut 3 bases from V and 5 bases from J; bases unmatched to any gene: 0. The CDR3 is CASSWTSGDNEQFF. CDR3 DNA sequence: TGCGCCAGCAGCTGGACTAGCGGGGACAATGAGCAGTTCTTC. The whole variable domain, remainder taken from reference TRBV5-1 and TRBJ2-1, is KAGVTQTPRYLIKTRGQQVTLSCSPISGHRSVSWYQQTPGQGLQFLFEYFSETQRNKGNFPGRFSGRQFSNSRSEMNVSTLELGDSALYLCASSWTSGDNEQFFGPGTRLTVL.

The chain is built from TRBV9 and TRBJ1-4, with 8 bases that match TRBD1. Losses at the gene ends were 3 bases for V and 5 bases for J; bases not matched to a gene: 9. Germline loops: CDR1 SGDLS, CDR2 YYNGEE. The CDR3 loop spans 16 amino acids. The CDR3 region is CASSGDRRQGNEKLFF. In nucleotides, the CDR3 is TGTGCCAGCAGCGGTGATAGGAGACAGGGGAATGAAAAACTGTTTTTT.

The CDR3 loop is CSVEDGQGYEQYF. The CDR3 DNA reads as TGCAGCGTTGAAGATGGACAGGGATACGAGCAGTACTTC. The chain uses TRBV29-1 and TRBJ2-7; 8 bases agree with TRBD1. Germline lookup yields CDR1 SQVTM and CDR2 ANQGSEA. V shed 0 bases and J 4 bases; nucleotides not matched to a gene: 2. The CDR3 extends over 13 amino acids.

CDR3 nucleotide sequence: TGTGCCACCAGCAGGGGGGGGACAGGGTTCTCCTACAATGAGCAGTTCTTC. Protein sequence: CATSRGGTGFSYNEQFF. This sequence joins TRBV15 and TRBJ2-1; 9 nucleotides match TRBD1. The CDR3 spans 17 residues. Germline V gene sequence: CDR1 LNHNV, CDR2 YYDKDF (reference sequence). The V segment lost 3 bases and the J segment 0 bases; nucleotides outside the gene matches: 6.

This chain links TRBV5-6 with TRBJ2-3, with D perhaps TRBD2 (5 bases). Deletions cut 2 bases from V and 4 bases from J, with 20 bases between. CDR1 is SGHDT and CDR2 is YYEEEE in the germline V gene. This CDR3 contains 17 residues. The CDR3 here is CASSFRGGWVRADTQYF. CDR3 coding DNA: TGTGCCAGCAGCTTTCGTGGAGGTTGGGTTCGTGCAGATACGCAGTATTTT.

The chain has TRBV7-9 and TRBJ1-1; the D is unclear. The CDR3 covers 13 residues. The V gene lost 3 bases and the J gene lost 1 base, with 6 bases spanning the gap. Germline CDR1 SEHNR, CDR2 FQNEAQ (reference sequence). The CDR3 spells CASSFGGNTEAFF. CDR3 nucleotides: TGTGCCAGCAGCTTCGGCGGGAACACTGAAGCTTTCTTT.

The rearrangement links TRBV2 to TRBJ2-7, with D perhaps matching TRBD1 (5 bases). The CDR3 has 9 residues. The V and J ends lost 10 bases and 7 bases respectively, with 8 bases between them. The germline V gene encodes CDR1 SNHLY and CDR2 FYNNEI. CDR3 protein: CATRQEQYF. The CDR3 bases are TGTGCCACCCGACAGGAGCAGTACTTC.

The CDR3 protein is CASSISAATNEKLFF. In DNA, the CDR3 is TGTGCCAGTAGTATTTCGGCGGCAACTAATGAAAAACTGTTTTTT. This chain joins TRBV19 and TRBJ1-4, with D unresolved. This CDR3 region has 15 residues. Between the trimmed V and J ends, which lost 3 bases and 0 bases, there was a span of 8 bases. Germline V gene sequence: CDR1 LNHDA, CDR2 SQIVND (reference sequence). The full variable domain, in which reference TRBV19 and TRBJ1-4 provide the parts outside the CDR3, is DGGITQSPKYLFRKEGQNVTLSCEQNLNHDAMYWYRQDPGQGLRLIYYSQIVNDFQKGDIAEGYSVSREKKESFPLTVTSAQKNPTAFYLCASSISAATNEKLFFGSGTQLSVL.

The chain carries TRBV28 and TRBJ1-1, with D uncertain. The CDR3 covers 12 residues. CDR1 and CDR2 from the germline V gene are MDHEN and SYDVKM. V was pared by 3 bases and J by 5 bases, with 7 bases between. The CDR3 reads CASSLRRTEAFF. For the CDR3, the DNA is TGTGCCAGCAGTTTGCGGAGGACTGAAGCTTTCTTT.

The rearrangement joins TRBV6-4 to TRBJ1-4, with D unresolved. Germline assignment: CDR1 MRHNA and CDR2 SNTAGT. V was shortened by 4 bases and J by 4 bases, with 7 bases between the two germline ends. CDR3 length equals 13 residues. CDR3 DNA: TGTGCCAGCAGTGTCGAACTTAATGAAAAACTGTTTTTT. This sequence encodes CASSVELNEKLFF.

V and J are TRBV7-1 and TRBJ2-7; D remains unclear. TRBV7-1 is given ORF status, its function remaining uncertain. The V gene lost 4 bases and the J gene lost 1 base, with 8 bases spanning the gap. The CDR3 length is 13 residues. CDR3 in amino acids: CASSLMVSYEQYF. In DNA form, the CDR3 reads TGTGCCAGCAGCTTAATGGTATCCTACGAGCAGTACTTC.

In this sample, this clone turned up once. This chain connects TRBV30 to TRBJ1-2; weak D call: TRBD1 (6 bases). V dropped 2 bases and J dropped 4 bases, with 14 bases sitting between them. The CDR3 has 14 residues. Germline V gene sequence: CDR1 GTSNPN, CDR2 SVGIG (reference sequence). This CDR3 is CAWSRGGGFYGYTF. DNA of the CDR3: TGTGCCTGGAGTCGCGGGGGGGGCTTCTATGGCTACACCTTC.

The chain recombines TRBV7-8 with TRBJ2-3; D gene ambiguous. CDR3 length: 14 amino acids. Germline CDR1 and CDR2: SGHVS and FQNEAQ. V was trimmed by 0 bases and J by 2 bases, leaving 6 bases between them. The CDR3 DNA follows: TGTGCCAGCAGCTTAGCATCTAACACAGATACGCAGTATTTT. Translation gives CASSLASNTDTQYF.

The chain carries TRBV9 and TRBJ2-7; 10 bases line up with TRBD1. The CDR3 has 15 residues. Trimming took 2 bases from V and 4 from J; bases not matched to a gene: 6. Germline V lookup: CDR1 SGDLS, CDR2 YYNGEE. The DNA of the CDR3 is TGTGCCAGCAGCGTCACCGGGACAGGGGAGTACGAGCAGTACTTC. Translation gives CASSVTGTGEYEQYF.

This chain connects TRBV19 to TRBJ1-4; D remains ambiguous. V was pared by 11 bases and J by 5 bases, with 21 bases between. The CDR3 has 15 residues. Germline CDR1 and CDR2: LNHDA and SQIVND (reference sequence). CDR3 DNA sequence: TGTGCCCGTGAGAATTACGGGCGACCGAATGAAAAACTGTTTTTT. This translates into CARENYGRPNEKLFF.

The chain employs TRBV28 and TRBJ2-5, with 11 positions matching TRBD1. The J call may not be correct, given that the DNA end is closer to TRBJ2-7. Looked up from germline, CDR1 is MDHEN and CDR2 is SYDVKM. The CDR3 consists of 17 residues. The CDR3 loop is CASSHLNLGQGAYEQYF. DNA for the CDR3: TGTGCCAGCAGTCACCTTAATCTCGGACAGGGGGCTTACGAGCAGTACTTC.

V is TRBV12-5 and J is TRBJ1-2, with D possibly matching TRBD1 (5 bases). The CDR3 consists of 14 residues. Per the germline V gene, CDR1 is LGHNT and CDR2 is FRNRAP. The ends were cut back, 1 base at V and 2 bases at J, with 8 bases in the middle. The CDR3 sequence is CASGLEQGNYGYTF. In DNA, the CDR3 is TGTGCTAGTGGTTTGGAGCAGGGCAACTATGGCTACACCTTC.

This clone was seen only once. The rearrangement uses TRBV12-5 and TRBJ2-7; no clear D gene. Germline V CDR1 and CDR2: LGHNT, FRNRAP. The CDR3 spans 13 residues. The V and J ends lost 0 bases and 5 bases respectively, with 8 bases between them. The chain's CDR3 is CASGLVLTDEQYF. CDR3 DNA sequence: TGTGCTAGTGGTTTGGTACTGACCGACGAGCAGTACTTC.

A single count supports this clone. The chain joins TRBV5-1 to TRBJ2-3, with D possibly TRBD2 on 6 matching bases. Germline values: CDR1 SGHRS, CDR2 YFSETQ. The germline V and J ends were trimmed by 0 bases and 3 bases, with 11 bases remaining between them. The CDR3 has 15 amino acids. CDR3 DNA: TGCGCCAGCAGCTTGGCCACGGGGGTGACAGATACGCAGTATTTT. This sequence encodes CASSLATGVTDTQYF.

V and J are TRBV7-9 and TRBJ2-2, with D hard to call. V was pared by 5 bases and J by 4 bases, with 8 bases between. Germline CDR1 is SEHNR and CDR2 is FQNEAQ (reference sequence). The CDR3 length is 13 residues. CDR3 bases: TGTGCCAGCAGCCCTACCCTCACCGGGGAGCTGTTTTTT. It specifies CASSPTLTGELFF.

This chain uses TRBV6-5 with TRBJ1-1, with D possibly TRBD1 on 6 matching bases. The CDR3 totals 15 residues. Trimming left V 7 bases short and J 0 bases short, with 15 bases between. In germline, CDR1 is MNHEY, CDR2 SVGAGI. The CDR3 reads CASTDLGGMNTEAFF. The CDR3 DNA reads TGTGCCAGCACCGACCTAGGGGGAATGAACACTGAAGCTTTCTTT.

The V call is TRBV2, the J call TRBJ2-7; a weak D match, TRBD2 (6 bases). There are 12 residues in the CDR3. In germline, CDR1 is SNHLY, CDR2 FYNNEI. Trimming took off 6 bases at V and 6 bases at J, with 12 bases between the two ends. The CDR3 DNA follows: TGTGCCAGCAGGGGGGGAACTGGCGAGCAGTACTTC. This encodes CASRGGTGEQYF.